Following are 10 T cell receptor beta chains from one sample sequenced in a study of shared clonotypes between healthy human individuals. Here immunoSEQ multiplex PCR was the method, and the copy in TCRdb shows in-frame clones only, minus some. This table holds hundreds of thousands of clones, roughly 80% found once. Input material: PBMCs. These receptor sequences come from a woman aged 40 to 55 in good health. Some clones in this sample may be carry-over from other donors' samples.

About this clone itself: It is likely a read error: a sequence one base away is far more abundant. Different DNA sequences within this sample yield the same CDR3. V and J are TRBV20-1 and TRBJ1-1, with D uncertain. The V gene's germline CDR1 is DFQATT and CDR2 SNEGSKA (reference sequence). The CDR3 contains 11 residues. The CDR3 sequence is CSASKNTEAFF. DNA for the CDR3: TGCAGTGCTAGTAAGAACACTGAAGCCTTCTTT.

The chain employs TRBV28 and TRBJ1-1, with D possibly TRBD1 on 5 matching bases. Germline loops: CDR1 MDHEN, CDR2 SYDVKM. V was pared by 8 bases and J by 2 bases, with 12 bases between. The CDR3 is 13 amino acids. CDR3 loop: CASGIQGNTEAFF. CDR3 sequence (DNA): TGTGCCAGCGGAATTCAGGGAAACACTGAAGCTTTCTTT.

The genes are TRBV20-1 and TRBJ1-1, with D possibly being TRBD1 (5 bases). From germline, CDR1 is DFQATT and CDR2 SNEGSKA (reference sequence). The CDR3 consists of 11 residues. Trimming removed 4 bases at V and 5 bases at J, with 8 bases between. CDR3 DNA sequence: TGCAGTGCTAACAGGAGGACTGAAGCTTTCTTT. It is translated as CSANRRTEAFF.

The rearrangement joins TRBV11-2 to TRBJ2-5; D gene ambiguous. Trimming took off 0 bases at V and 5 bases at J, with 7 bases between the two ends. Germline values: CDR1 SGHAT, CDR2 FQNNGV. The CDR3 runs 13 residues. This CDR3 reads CASSLDLRETQYF. The CDR3 DNA sequence: TGTGCCAGCAGCTTAGACCTGAGGGAGACCCAGTACTTC. The variable domain in full, with the rest retrieved from reference TRBV11-2 and TRBJ2-5, is EAGVAQSPRYKIIEKRQSVAFWCNPISGHATLYWYQQILGQGPKLLIQFQNNGVVDDSQLPKDRFSAERLKGVDSTLKIQPAKLEDSAVYLCASSLDLRETQYFGPGTRLLVL.

The gene calls are TRBV7-3 and TRBJ2-5; 9 positions agree with TRBD1. Germline V gene lookup returns CDR1 SGHTA and CDR2 FQGTGA. The V and J ends lost 3 bases and 1 base, in that order; junction bases with no gene match: 15. The CDR3 is 19 amino acids. This chain's CDR3 is CASSFGDRVAGGPQETQYF. CDR3 sequence (DNA): TGTGCCAGCAGCTTTGGGGACAGGGTCGCTGGAGGTCCCCAAGAGACCCAGTACTTC.

The chain joins TRBV7-8 to TRBJ1-2, with 10 positions matching TRBD1. This CDR3 has 16 residues. Germline V lookup: CDR1 SGHVS, CDR2 FQNEAQ. J lost 7 bases, V lost 0 bases, and 8 bases had no gene match. The CDR3 loop is CASSLAPPGQGFGYTF. Here the CDR3 DNA reads TGTGCCAGCAGCTTAGCCCCGCCGGGACAGGGGTTTGGCTACACCTTC.

Comment on this clone: One end of the junction is discordant with germline, which a read error may explain. V gene TRBV7-3 combines with J gene TRBJ2-1; D gene uncertain. This CDR3 comprises 13 residues. Germline V gives CDR1 SGHTA, CDR2 FQGTGA. In DNA form, the CDR3 reads TGTGCCAGCAGCTTAAACACTTACAATGAGCAGCTCTTC. Residues: CASSLNTYNEQLF.

The chain employs TRBV4-2 and TRBJ1-2; tentative D call: TRBD1 (5 bases). Trimming pared 1 base from V and 8 bases from J, leaving 11 bases between. CDR1 and CDR2 (germline): LGHNA, YNFKEQ. The CDR3 runs to 13 residues. The CDR3 sequence is CASSQVREEGYTF. The CDR3 DNA reads TGTGCCAGCAGCCAAGTCAGGGAAGAGGGCTACACCTTC.

The gene calls are TRBV7-2 and TRBJ2-3, with D perhaps TRBD2 (6 bases). In germline, CDR1 is SGHTA, CDR2 FQGNSA. The CDR3 sequence is 15 residues long. Trimming pared 2 bases from V and 8 bases from J, leaving 17 bases between. The CDR3 here is CASSLWGGRDATQYF. DNA of the CDR3: TGTGCCAGCAGCTTATGGGGTGGGCGGGACGCTACGCAGTATTTT.

V usage is TRBV28 and J usage is TRBJ2-7; TRBD1 aligns across 8 bases. V gave up 7 bases and J gave up 5 bases; unmatched junction bases: 10. Germline CDR1 MDHEN, CDR2 SYDVKM. This CDR3 spans 14 amino acids. This chain's CDR3 is CASTPGQVPHEQYF. CDR3 bases: TGTGCCAGCACTCCGGGACAGGTCCCCCACGAGCAGTACTTC. The full variable domain, rest sourced from reference TRBV28 and TRBJ2-7, is DVKVTQSSRYLVKRTGEKVFLECVQDMDHENMFWYRQDPGLGLRLIYFSYDVKMKEKGDIPEGYSVSREKKERFSLILESASTNQTSMYLCASTPGQVPHEQYFGPGTRLTVT.